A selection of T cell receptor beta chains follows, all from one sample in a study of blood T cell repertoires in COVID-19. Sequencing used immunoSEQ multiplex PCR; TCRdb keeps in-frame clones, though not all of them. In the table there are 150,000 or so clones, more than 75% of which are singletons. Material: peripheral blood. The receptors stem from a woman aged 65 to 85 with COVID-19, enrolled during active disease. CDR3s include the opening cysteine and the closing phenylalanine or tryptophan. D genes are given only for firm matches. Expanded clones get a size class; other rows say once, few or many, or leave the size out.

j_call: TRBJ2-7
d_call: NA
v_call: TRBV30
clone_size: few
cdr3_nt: TGTGCCTGGAGTGTAGCCCCCGGAGCCTACGAGCAGTACTTC
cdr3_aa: CAWSVAPGAYEQYF

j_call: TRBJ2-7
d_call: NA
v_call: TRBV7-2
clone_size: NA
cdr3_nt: TGTGCCAGCAGCTTAAGCGGCGTGGGGAGGTGGCCCTACGAGCAGTACTTC
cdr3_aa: CASSLSGVGRWPYEQYF

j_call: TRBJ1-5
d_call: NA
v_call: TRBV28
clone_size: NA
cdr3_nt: TGTGCCAGCACCCGTCCCAGAGAGGAGTATAGCAATCAGCCCCAGCATTTT
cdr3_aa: CASTRPREEYSNQPQHF

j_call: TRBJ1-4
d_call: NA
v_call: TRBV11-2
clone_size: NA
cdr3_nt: TGTGCCAGCAGCTCCCCAGGGAGGAATGAAAAACTGTTTTTT
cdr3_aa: CASSSPGRNEKLFF

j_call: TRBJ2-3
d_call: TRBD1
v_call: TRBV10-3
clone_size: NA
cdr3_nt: TGTGCCACAGGACAGGGCACAGATACGCAGTATTTT
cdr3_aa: CATGQGTDTQYF

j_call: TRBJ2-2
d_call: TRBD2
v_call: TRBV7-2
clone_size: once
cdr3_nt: TGTGCCAGCAGCCGCGGGCTAGCGGGGGCCGGGGAGCTGTTTTTT
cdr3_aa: CASSRGLAGAGELFF

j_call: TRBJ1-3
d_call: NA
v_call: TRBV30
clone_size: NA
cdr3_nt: TGTGCCTGCGGGGGGACTCATGGAAACACCATATATTTT
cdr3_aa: CACGGTHGNTIYF

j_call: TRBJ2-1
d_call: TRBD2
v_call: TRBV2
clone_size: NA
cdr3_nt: TGTGCCAGCAGTGAAGCGGGACTAGCGGGGAATGAGCAGTTCTTC
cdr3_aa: CASSEAGLAGNEQFF

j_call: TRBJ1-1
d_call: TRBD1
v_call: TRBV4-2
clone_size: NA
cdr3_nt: TGTGCCAGCAGCCCGACAGGGGGGCAAAACACTGAAGCTTTCTTT
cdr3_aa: CASSPTGGQNTEAFF

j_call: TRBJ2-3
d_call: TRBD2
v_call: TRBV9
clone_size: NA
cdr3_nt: TGTGCCAGCAGCCCCCGGACTAGCGGGGGGGCGTTAACAGATACGCAGTATTTT
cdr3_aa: CASSPRTSGGALTDTQYF

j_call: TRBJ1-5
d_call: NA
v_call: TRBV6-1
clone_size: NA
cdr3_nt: TGTGCCAGCAGTGAATCGGTGGCAGGTCAGCCCCAGCATTTT
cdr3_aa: CASSESVAGQPQHF

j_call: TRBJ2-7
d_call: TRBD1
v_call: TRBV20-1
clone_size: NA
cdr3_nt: TGCAGTGCTAGTGGCGGGACAGGGCCATCCTACGAGCAGTACTTC
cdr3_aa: CSASGGTGPSYEQYF

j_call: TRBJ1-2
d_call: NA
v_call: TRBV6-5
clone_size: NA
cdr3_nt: TGTGCCAGCAGTTTTACAGGGCTCGATGGCTACACCTTC
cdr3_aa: CASSFTGLDGYTF

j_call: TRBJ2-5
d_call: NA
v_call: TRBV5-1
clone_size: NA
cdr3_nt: TGCGCCAGCAGCTCATCCGTTACTAGCAGCCAAGAGACCCAGTACTTC
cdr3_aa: CASSSSVTSSQETQYF

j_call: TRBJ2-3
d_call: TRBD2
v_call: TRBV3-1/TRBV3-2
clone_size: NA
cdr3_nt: TGTGCCAGCAGCCAAGATCTGGTAGCGGGGGCAGATACGCAGTATTTT
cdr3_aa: CASSQDLVAGADTQYF

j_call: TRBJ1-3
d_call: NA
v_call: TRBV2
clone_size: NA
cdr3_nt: TGTGCCAGCAGTACAAACAGGGTCTGGTGGGGAAACACCATATATTTT
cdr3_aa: CASSTNRVWWGNTIYF

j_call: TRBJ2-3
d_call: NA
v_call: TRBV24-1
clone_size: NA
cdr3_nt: TGTGCCACCAGTGATTTGACAGGCTCTAGCACAGATACGCAGTATTTT
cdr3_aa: CATSDLTGSSTDTQYF

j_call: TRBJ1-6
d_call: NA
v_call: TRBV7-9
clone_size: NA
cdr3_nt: TGTGCCAGCGGCCGAGGCAGCTCCTATAATTCACCCCTCCACTTT
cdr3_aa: CASGRGSSYNSPLHF

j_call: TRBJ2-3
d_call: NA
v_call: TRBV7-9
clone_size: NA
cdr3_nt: TGTGCCAGCAGCCCCGCTCCCCGACAGGCGAGGGGCACAGATACGCAGTATTTT
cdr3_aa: CASSPAPRQARGTDTQYF

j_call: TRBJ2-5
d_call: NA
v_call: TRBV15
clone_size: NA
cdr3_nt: TGTGCCACCAGCAGAGATCCGCAGGGGCTGGGCGAGACCCAGTACTTC
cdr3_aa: CATSRDPQGLGETQYF

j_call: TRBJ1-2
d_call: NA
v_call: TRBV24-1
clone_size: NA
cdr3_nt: TGTGCCACCAGAGACTCTAACGGAGGTTCTATTTGGTGGCGGACCTTC
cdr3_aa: CATRDSNGGSIWWRTF

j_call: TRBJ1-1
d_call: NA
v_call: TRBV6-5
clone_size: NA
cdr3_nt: TGTGCCAGCAGTTATAGTAGAAACACTGAAGCTTTCTTT
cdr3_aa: CASSYSRNTEAFF

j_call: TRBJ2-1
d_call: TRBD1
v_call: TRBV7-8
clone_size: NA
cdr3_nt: TGTGCCAGCAGCCAACGGACAGGGACCTACAATGAGCAGTTCTTC
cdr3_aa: CASSQRTGTYNEQFF

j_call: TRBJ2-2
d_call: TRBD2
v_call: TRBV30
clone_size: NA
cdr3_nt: TGTGCCTGGGCCTTAGCGGGGGGGCTTACCGGGGAGCTGTTTTTT
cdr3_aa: CAWALAGGLTGELFF

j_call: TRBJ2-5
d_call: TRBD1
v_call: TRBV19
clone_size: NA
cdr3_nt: TGTGCCAGTAGTACCTCAACCGGGACAGGAGGAGAGACCCAGTACTTC
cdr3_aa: CASSTSTGTGGETQYF

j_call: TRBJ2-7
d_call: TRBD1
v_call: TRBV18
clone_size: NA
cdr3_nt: TGTGCCAGCTCAACCTTACCCGGGACAGGGGCTTCCTACGAGCAGTACTTC
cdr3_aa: CASSTLPGTGASYEQYF

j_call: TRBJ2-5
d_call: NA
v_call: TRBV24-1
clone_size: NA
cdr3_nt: TGTGCCACCAGTGATTCCTCCCCGACAGAAGAGACCCAGTACTTC
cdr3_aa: CATSDSSPTEETQYF

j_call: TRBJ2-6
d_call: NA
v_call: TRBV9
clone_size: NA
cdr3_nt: TGTGCCAGCAGCGTCAGGGGTTCTGGGGCCAACGTCCTGACTTTC
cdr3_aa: CASSVRGSGANVLTF

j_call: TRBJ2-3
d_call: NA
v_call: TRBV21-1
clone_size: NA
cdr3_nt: TGTGCCAGCAGCAAAGGCCCCCCCCCGGGACTCCCAGGAACGCAGTATTTT
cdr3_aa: CASSKGPPPGLPGTQYF

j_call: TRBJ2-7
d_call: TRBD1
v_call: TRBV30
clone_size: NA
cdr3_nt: TGTGCCTGGATAGCCCCAGGGGGCTCCTACGAGCAGTACTTC
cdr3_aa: CAWIAPGGSYEQYF

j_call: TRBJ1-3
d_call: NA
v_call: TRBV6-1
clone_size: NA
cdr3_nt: TGTGCCAGCATCGAAACCGGGACACAAGGAAACACCATATATTTT
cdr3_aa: CASIETGTQGNTIYF

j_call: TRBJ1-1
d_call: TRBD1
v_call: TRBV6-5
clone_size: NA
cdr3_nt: TGTGCCAGCAGTTACGGGACAGGGGGGACTGAAGCTTTCTTT
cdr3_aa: CASSYGTGGTEAFF

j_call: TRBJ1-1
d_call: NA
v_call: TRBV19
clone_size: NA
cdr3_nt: TGTGCCAGTAGTATAATGCTCGGAGGTACCCCTACCCGACGGACTGAAGCTTTCTTT
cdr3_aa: CASSIMLGGTPTRRTEAFF

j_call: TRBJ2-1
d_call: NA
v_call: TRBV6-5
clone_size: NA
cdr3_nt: TGTGCCAGCAGTTCCATTCGGACATCCTACAATGAGCAGTTCTTC
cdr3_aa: CASSSIRTSYNEQFF

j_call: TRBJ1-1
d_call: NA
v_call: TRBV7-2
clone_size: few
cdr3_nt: TGTGCCAGCAGCTTAACTCAGGGTAATACTGAAGCTTTCTTT
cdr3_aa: CASSLTQGNTEAFF